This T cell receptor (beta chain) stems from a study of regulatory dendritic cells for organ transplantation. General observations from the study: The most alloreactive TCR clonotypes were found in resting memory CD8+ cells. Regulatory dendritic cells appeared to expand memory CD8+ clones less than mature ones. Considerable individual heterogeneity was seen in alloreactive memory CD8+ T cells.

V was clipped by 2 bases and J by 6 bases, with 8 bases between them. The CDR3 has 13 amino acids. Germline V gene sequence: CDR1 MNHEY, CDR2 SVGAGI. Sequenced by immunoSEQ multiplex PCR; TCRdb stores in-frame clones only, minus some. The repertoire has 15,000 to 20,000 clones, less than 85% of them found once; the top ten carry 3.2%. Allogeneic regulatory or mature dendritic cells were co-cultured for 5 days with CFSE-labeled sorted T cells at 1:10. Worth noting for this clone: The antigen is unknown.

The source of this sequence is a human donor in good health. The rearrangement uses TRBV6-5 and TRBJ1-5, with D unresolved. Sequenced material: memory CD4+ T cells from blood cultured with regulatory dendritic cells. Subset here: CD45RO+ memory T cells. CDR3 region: CASSYVIRQPQHF. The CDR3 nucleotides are TGTGCCAGCAGTTACGTCATTCGTCAGCCCCAGCATTTT.